The source of this T cell receptor (beta chain) is a study of blood T cells in healthy people across ages. Points from the study as a whole: It was the long-lived donors that had more naive CD4+ cells and higher diversity than aged donors. What prevented conclusive comparison of naive and antigen-experienced cells was that PBMCs were unsorted.

With a J-beta primer mix and a sample-barcoded 5' primer, a second PCR ran 7 to 11 cycles. Sequencing yielded, for each sample, at least 3 million paired-end reads carrying CDR3. TCRdb called the 5' RACE reads again in MiXCR, with one record for every CDR3 protein. In the table there are 900,000 to 950,000 distinct CDR3 sequences, about 27% of which are singletons. From germline, CDR1 is LGHNT and CDR2 FRNRAP. V gave up 8 bases and J gave up 7 bases, with 14 bases separating them. CDR3 length: 13 amino acids. Worth noting for this clonotype: Its antigen remains unidentified.

Drawing of peripheral blood yielded about 9.6 milliliters from each donor. These data also featured in a second study, about T cells of mothers and their children.

This receptor was obtained from a woman between 40 and 55 years old in good health. The chain is built from TRBV12-5 and TRBJ2-2; D gene ambiguous. Sequenced sample: blood. Here the CDR3 reads CASRWREDGELFF. The CDR3 DNA is TGTGCTAGTCGCTGGAGAGAGGACGGGGAGCTGTTTTTT.